The next 19 T cell receptor beta chains were all read from a single sample in a study of cytomegalovirus exposure and HLA in healthy donors (dated by TCRdb to the late 2010s). Libraries came from the immunoSEQ multiplex PCR assay. For the multiplex PCR, a mixture combining 60 forward primers for TCR Vbeta segments and 13 reverse primers for TCR Jbeta segments was used. The immuneACCESS repertoire file appears here via TCRdb, limited to in-frame rearrangements. These files lack a portion of the clones; in checked studies, under half of the deficit traces to unresolved V genes, and the cause of the others is not known. This sample comprises more than 90,000 clones, about 80% of them detected only once. The ten largest clones represent 3.5% to 5% of the sample. Specimen: PBMCs. Every receptor here comes from a man between 40 and 49 years old in good health and CMV-seronegative.

The chain has TRBV5-1 and TRBJ2-7; TRBD2 matches 7 bases. This CDR3 spans 15 amino acids. Germline V gene sequence: CDR1 SGHRS, CDR2 YFSETQ. Trimming cost V 4 bases and J 0 bases; bases outside gene matches: 7. CDR3 nucleotide sequence: TGCGCCAGCAGCACGCAACTAGCGACCTCCTACGAGCAGTACTTC. Translated: CASSTQLATSYEQYF.

The chain couples TRBV5-1 to TRBJ2-1; tentatively, D is TRBD2 (5 bases). There are 15 residues in the CDR3. CDR1 SGHRS and CDR2 YFSETQ come from the germline V gene. V gave up 1 base and J gave up 1 base, with 9 bases separating them. CDR3 DNA sequence: TGCGCCAGCAGCTTGCCGTCGGGGTCCTACAATGAGCAGTTCTTC. Translated: CASSLPSGSYNEQFF.

The chain links TRBV6-6 to TRBJ2-2, with D maybe TRBD1 (6 bases). V was clipped by 6 bases and J by 5 bases, with 13 bases between them. The CDR3 extends over 14 amino acids. Germline-derived CDR1 and CDR2 are MNHNY and SVGAGI (reference sequence). CDR3: CASSPAGVTGELFF. The CDR3 DNA reads TGTGCCAGCAGCCCCGCAGGGGTGACCGGGGAGCTGTTTTTT.

This chain connects TRBV28 to TRBJ1-2; 7 positions agree with TRBD1. CDR3 length: 13 amino acids. CDR1 is MDHEN, CDR2 SYDVKM, per germline. Trimming removed 3 bases from V and 8 bases from J; junction bases left unmatched: 6. CDR3 loop: CASSFHRGRGYTF. The CDR3 DNA sequence: TGTGCCAGCAGTTTTCACAGGGGTCGGGGCTACACCTTC.

The rearrangement links TRBV7-2 to TRBJ1-5; a weak D match, TRBD1 (5 bases). Germline V CDR1 and CDR2: SGHTA, FQGNSA. Trimming removed 5 bases at V and 4 bases at J, with 12 bases between. The CDR3 runs 14 residues. CDR3 coding DNA: TGTGCCAGCAGCGCCGGGGGGTTTAATCAGCCCCAGCATTTT. Protein sequence: CASSAGGFNQPQHF.

The chain uses TRBV6-5 and TRBJ2-7, with TRBD2 identical over 7 bases. The CDR3 runs to 14 residues. CDR1 is MNHEY and CDR2 is SVGAGI in the germline V gene. V was clipped by 1 base and J by 5 bases; unmatched bases: 5. The CDR3 spells CASSYLASGNEQYF. The CDR3 DNA reads TGTGCCAGCAGTTACTTGGCTAGCGGAAACGAGCAGTACTTC.

The chain couples TRBV6-4 to TRBJ2-2; D gene uncertain. CDR1 and CDR2 (germline): MRHNA, SNTAGT. The CDR3 is 15 residues long. Trimming shortened V by 3 bases and J by 3 bases, and 11 bases separated the two germline ends. The CDR3 protein is CASSESWSYTGELFF. CDR3 sequence (DNA): TGTGCCAGCAGTGAGAGTTGGAGCTACACCGGGGAGCTGTTTTTT.

V gene TRBV5-1 combines with J gene TRBJ2-2, with 8 bases identical to TRBD2. The CDR3 covers 17 residues. Germline V gives CDR1 SGHRS, CDR2 YFSETQ. J lost 1 base, V lost 3 bases, and 8 bases had no gene match. This CDR3 is CASSSEGRGENTGELFF. In DNA form, the CDR3 reads TGCGCCAGCAGCTCGGAGGGGCGGGGGGAGAACACCGGGGAGCTGTTTTTT.

The V gene is TRBV10-1, the J gene TRBJ1-6; 7 bases line up with TRBD1. Germline values: CDR1 WNHNN, CDR2 SYGVQD (reference sequence). CDR3 size: 13 residues. V lost 8 bases, J lost 3 bases, and 1 base stayed unmatched. The CDR3 loop is CASRDSYNSPLHF. CDR3 nucleotide sequence: TGCGCCAGCCGGGACAGCTATAATTCACCCCTCCACTTT.

V gene TRBV2 combines with J gene TRBJ1-4; TRBD1 might be the D (6 bases). Trimming left V 5 bases short and J 7 bases short, with 11 bases between. Germline V gene lookup returns CDR1 SNHLY and CDR2 FYNNEI. The CDR3 length is 13 residues. The chain's CDR3 is CASSTPQGEKLFF. CDR3 sequence (DNA): TGTGCCAGCAGTACCCCACAGGGTGAAAAACTGTTTTTT.

The V and J genes are TRBV7-8 and TRBJ2-2; TRBD1 agrees at 10 bases. This CDR3 has 18 residues. Trimming took 4 bases from V and 4 from J; bases not matched to a gene: 12. CDR1 SGHVS and CDR2 FQNEAQ come from the germline V gene. The CDR3 bases are TGTGCCAGCAGCTCAGACCCCGGACAGGGGGGGATCACCGGGGAGCTGTTTTTT. It encodes CASSSDPGQGGITGELFF.

The chain employs TRBV11-3 and TRBJ2-1; 12 positions agree with TRBD2. The CDR3 totals 15 residues. V dropped 5 bases and J dropped 8; count of bases not matched to a gene: 7. Germline lookup yields CDR1 SGHNT and CDR2 YENEEA. The CDR3 spells CASSRTSGGPYEQFF. The CDR3, as DNA: TGTGCCAGCAGCCGAACTAGCGGGGGGCCGTATGAGCAGTTCTTC.

V gene TRBV5-1 combines with J gene TRBJ2-4; 10 bases fit TRBD1. The J segment lost 8 bases and the V segment lost 4 bases, leaving 9 bases of the junction unmatched. Germline CDR1 SGHRS, CDR2 YFSETQ. The CDR3 sequence is 15 residues long. The CDR3 here is CASSPRTGGTDIQYF. In DNA form, the CDR3 reads TGCGCCAGCAGCCCGAGGACAGGGGGAACGGACATTCAGTACTTC. Looking up the rest from reference TRBV5-1 and TRBJ2-4 gives the full variable domain: KAGVTQTPRYLIKTRGQQVTLSCSPISGHRSVSWYQQTPGQGLQFLFEYFSETQRNKGNFPGRFSGRQFSNSRSEMNVSTLELGDSALYLCASSPRTGGTDIQYFGAGTRLSVL.

A note on this clone: At one end the junction does not follow the germline gene, possibly because of a read error. The chain carries TRBV28 and TRBJ1-6; no firm D call. The germline gives CDR1 MDHEN, CDR2 SYDVKM. The CDR3 loop spans 13 amino acids. The CDR3 DNA reads as TGTGCCAGCAGTTCCTCCTATAATCCACCCCTCCACTTT. This gives the protein CASSSSYNPPLHF. The whole variable domain, remainder taken from reference TRBV28 and TRBJ1-6, is DVKVTQSSRYLVKRTGEKVFLECVQDMDHENMFWYRQDPGLGLRLIYFSYDVKMKEKGDIPEGYSVSREKKERFSLILESASTNQTSMYLCASSSSYNPPLHFGNGTRLTVT.

The chain carries TRBV5-1 and TRBJ1-4; possibly TRBD1 for D (6 bases). Looked up from germline, CDR1 is SGHRS and CDR2 is YFSETQ. This CDR3 has 14 amino acids. Trimming removed 4 bases at V and 5 bases at J, with 12 bases between. For the CDR3, the DNA is TGCGCCAGCAGCCTTGGACAGAAGAATGAAAAACTGTTTTTT. It encodes CASSLGQKNEKLFF.

The chain joins TRBV27 to TRBJ2-3; 7 bases map to TRBD1. The CDR3 extends over 15 amino acids. V lost 5 bases and J lost 3; bases outside the gene matches: 8. Germline V gives CDR1 MNHEY, CDR2 SMNVEV (reference sequence). This chain's CDR3 is CASSKQGIGTDTQYF. DNA for the CDR3: TGTGCCAGCAGTAAACAGGGGATTGGGACAGATACGCAGTATTTT.

The chain combines TRBV2 with TRBJ2-5; tentative D call: TRBD2 (6 bases). The germline gives CDR1 SNHLY, CDR2 FYNNEI. The CDR3 is made up of 11 amino acids. V was pared by 4 bases and J by 7 bases, with 7 bases between. In DNA, the CDR3 is TGTGCCAGCAGTGCCGGGGGGACCCAGTACTTC. Translated: CASSAGGTQYF.

CDR3 amino acids: CASIKGQGYSNQPQHF. The CDR3 nucleotides are TGTGCCAGTATCAAGGGACAGGGATATAGCAATCAGCCCCAGCATTTT. V usage is TRBV19 and J usage is TRBJ1-5, with TRBD1 identical over 9 bases. Germline V CDR1 and CDR2: LNHDA, SQIVND (reference sequence). V shed 7 bases and J 0 bases; nucleotides not matched to a gene: 7. The length of the CDR3 is 16 residues.

The J gene is TRBJ2-5, the V gene TRBV9; possibly TRBD2 for D (5 bases). This CDR3 spans 13 amino acids. Per germline, CDR1 SGDLS and CDR2 YYNGEE. V gave up 3 bases and J gave up 7 bases, with 13 bases separating them. The CDR3 region has the DNA TGTGCCAGCAGCGAGTGGACTGGAGGGACCCAGTACTTC. This gives the protein CASSEWTGGTQYF.